This T cell receptor (beta chain) was documented in a study of cytomegalovirus exposure and HLA in healthy donors. This clone was seen only once. Its cognate antigen is unknown. 60 Vbeta and 13 Jbeta primers were used in PCR. The protocol was immunoSEQ multiplex PCR, while the TCRdb copy is restricted to in-frame clones and leaves out a portion. The table includes 130,000 or so clones, approximately 80% detected once. Study results and limitations: TCR beta V- and J-gene trimming was later associated with a missense DCLRE1C variant. Sequences of the TCR beta chain were said to predict the HLA-A and HLA-B alleles of most subjects accurately.

The V gene's germline CDR1 is SNHLY and CDR2 FYNNEI. The length of the CDR3 is 12 residues. V trimming: 8 bases; J trimming: 8 bases; junction bases outside the gene matches: 6. The chain carries TRBV2 and TRBJ1-2; 9 bases map to TRBD1. This TCR derives from a woman under 30 in good health and CMV-seropositive. The material sequenced was PBMCs. The CDR3 region has the DNA TGTGCCAGCGAGGGACAGGGAGGCGGCTACACCTTC. Translation gives CASEGQGGGYTF. The full variable domain, rest sourced from reference TRBV2 and TRBJ1-2, is EPEVTQTPSHQVTQMGQEVILRCVPISNHLYFYWYRQILGQKVEFLVSFYNNEISEKSEIFDDQFSVERPDGSNFTLKIRSTKLEDSAMYFCASEGQGGGYTFGSGTRLTVV.